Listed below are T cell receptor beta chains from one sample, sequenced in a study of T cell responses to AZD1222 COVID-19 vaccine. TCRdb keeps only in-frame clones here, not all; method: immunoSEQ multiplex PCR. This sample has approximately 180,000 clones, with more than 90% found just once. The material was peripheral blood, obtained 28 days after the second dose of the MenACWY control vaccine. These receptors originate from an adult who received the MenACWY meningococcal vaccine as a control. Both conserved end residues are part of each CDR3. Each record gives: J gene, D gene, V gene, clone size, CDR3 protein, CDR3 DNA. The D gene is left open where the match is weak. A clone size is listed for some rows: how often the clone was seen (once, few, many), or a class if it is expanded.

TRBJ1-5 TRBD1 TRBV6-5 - CASRPQGTQPQHF TGTGCCAGCAGGCCACAGGGGACTCAGCCCCAGCATTTT
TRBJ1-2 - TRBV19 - CASSIQGSPHGYTF TGTGCCAGTAGTATCCAGGGATCTCCCCATGGCTACACCTTC
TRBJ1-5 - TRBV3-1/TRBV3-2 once CASSQVGGNQPQHF TGTGCCAGCAGCCAAGTCGGAGGGAATCAGCCCCAGCATTTT
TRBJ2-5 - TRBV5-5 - CASSFGGRGGQETQYF TGTGCCAGCAGCTTTGGAGGGCGAGGAGGCCAAGAGACCCAGTACTTC
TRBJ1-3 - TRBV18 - CASSPARNTIYF TGTGCCAGCTCACCAGCACGAAACACCATATATTTT
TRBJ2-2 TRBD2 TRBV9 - CASSLGLAVNTGELFF TGTGCCAGCAGCCTGGGACTAGCGGTAAACACCGGGGAGCTGTTTTTT
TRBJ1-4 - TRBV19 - CASSIDSATEKLFF TGTGCCAGTAGTATAGATTCGGCGACAGAAAAACTGTTTTTT
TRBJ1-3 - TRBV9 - CASSVAISGNTIYF TGTGCCAGCAGCGTAGCGATCTCTGGAAACACCATATATTTT
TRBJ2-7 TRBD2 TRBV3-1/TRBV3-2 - CASSLLAGVPYEQYF TGTGCCAGCAGCCTTTTAGCGGGAGTTCCCTACGAGCAGTACTTC
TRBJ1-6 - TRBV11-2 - CASSLWTNSPLHF TGTGCCAGCAGCTTATGGACGAATTCACCCCTCCACTTT
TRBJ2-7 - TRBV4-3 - CASSQDVGRTLRYF TGCGCCAGCAGCCAAGATGTTGGGAGGACGCTTAGGTACTTC
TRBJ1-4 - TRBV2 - CASRDRAGTVNEKLFF TGTGCCAGCAGGGACCGCGCCGGGACGGTTAATGAAAAACTGTTTTTT
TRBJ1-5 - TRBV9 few CASSVEGGVDQPQHF TGTGCCAGCAGCGTAGAAGGGGGAGTGGATCAGCCCCAGCATTTT
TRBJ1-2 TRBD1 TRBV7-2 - CASSLGQGNYGYTF TGTGCCAGCAGCTTGGGACAGGGTAACTATGGCTACACCTTC